This record looks at one T cell receptor beta chain sequence and its context. The data are from a study of OX40 agonist ivuxolimab in advanced cancers. Sequencing used immunoSEQ multiplex PCR; TCRdb keeps in-frame clones, though not all of them. Of roughly 80,000 clones in the sample, roughly 82% are singletons; the top ten hold 6.9%. There are 17 residues in the CDR3. After removal of 4 bases from V and 0 bases from J, the junction contained 9 bases not matched to a gene. Germline V gene sequence: CDR1 SGHKS, CDR2 YYEKEE (reference sequence). This clonotype was sampled from an adult with an advanced solid tumor such as melanoma, head and neck, liver or kidney cancer. The sample was CD4+ or CD8+ T cells sorted from blood, taken in a trial of the OX40 agonist ivuxolimab. This chain uses TRBV5-5 with TRBJ1-3; TRBD1 agrees at 8 bases. For the CDR3, the DNA is TGTGCCAGCAGCCTCCGGACAGGGTCAACCTCTGGAAACACCATATATTTT. Encoded protein: CASSLRTGSTSGNTIYF. The variable domain in full, completed from reference TRBV5-5 and TRBJ1-3, reads DAGVTQSPTHLIKTRGQQVTLRCSPISGHKSVSWYQQVLGQGPQFIFQYYEKEERGRGNFPDRFSARQFPNYSSELNVNALLLGDSALYLCASSLRTGSTSGNTIYFGEGSWLTVV.